The T cell receptor (beta chain) described here comes from a study of T cell repertoires in cytomegalovirus infection. For the study at large: A matching HLA type, together with CMV infection, was signaled by public TCR beta signatures. Overall study results and limits: Dominating the ex vivo response were TCR beta clonotypes that were CMV-specific and HLA-C-restricted.

TCRdb re-called the reads through MiXCR, storing one row per CDR3 protein. This table has 900,000 to 950,000 distinct CDR3 sequences, less than 35% appearing once. In the case of this clonotype: Its specificity is not known.

This CDR3 contains 14 residues. CDR1 is LNHNV and CDR2 is YYDKDF in the germline V gene (reference sequence). The trim removed 9 bases at V and 4 bases at J, leaving 8 bases unmatched. V usage is TRBV15 and J usage is TRBJ1-2; 10 bases agree with TRBD1. The sequenced sample was cultured CD8+ T cells from PBMCs, obtained from culture after CMV antigen stimulation. The sequence came from a human donor in good health (CMV status not recorded). Some clones in this sample may be carry-over from other donors' samples. The DNA of the CDR3 is TGTGCCACGGGGACAGGGGAAGTTCGCTATGGCTACACCTTC. This translates into CATGTGEVRYGYTF. Filled out from reference TRBV15 and TRBJ1-2, the complete variable domain reads DAMVIQNPRYQVTQFGKPVTLSCSQTLNHNVMYWYQQKSSQAPKLLFHYYDKDFNNEADTPDNFQSRRPNTSFCFLDIRSPGLGDTAMYLCATGTGEVRYGYTFGSGTRLTVV.